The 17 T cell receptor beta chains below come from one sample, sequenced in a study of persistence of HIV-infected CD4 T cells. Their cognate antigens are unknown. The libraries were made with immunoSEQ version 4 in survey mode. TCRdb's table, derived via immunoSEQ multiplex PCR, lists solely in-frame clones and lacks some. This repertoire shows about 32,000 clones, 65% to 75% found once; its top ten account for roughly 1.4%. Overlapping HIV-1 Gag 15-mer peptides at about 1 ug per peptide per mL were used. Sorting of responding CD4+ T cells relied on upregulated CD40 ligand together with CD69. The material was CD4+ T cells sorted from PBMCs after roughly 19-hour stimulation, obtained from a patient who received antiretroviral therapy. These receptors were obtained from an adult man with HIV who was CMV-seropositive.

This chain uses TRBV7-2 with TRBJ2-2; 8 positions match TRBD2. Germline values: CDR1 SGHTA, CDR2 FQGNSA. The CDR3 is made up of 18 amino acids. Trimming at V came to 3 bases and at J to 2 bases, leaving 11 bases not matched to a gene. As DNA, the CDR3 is TGTGCCAGCAGCTTCTACGGAGCGGGGGACCTAAACACCGGGGAGCTGTTTTTT. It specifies CASSFYGAGDLNTGELFF.

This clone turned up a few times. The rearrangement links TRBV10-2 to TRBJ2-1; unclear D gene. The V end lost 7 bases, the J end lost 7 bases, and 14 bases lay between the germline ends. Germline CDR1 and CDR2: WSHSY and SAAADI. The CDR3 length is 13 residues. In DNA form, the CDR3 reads TGCGCCAGCACCGAAGCTTTGACAAATGAGCAGTTCTTC. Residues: CASTEALTNEQFF.

CDR3 sequence reads: CASSETMRSTNEKLFF. CDR3 nucleotide sequence: TGTGCCAGCAGTGAAACCATGCGAAGTACTAATGAAAAACTGTTTTTT. The rearrangement links TRBV6-1 to TRBJ1-4, with D unresolved. The V gene lost 2 bases and the J gene lost 2 bases, with 12 bases spanning the gap. The germline V gene has CDR1 MNHNS and CDR2 SASEGT. This CDR3 region has 16 residues.

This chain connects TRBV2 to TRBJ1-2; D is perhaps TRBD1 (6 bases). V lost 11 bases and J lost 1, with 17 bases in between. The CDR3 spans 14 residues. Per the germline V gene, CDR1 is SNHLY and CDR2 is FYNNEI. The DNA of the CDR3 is TGTGCCTGGACGGACAGCGATCTTAACTATGGCTACACCTTC. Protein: CAWTDSDLNYGYTF.

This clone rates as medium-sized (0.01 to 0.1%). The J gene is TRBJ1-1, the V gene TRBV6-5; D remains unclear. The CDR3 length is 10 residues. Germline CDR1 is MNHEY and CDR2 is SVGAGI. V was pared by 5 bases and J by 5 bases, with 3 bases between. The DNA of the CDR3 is TGTGCCAGCAGTAAAACTGAAGCTTTCTTT. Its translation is CASSKTEAFF.

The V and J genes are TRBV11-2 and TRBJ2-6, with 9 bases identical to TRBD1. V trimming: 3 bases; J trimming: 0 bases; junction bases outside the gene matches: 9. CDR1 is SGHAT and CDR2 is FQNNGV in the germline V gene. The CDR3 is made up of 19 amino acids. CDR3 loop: CASSFQGQGSPSGANVLTF. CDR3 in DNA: TGTGCCAGCAGCTTCCAAGGACAGGGGTCCCCCTCTGGGGCCAACGTCCTGACTTTC.

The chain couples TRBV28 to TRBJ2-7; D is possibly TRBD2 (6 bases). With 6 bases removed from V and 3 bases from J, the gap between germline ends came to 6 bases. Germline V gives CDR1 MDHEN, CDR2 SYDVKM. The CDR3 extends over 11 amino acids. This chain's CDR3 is CASSGSYEQYF. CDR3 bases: TGTGCCAGCAGCGGGAGCTACGAGCAGTACTTC.

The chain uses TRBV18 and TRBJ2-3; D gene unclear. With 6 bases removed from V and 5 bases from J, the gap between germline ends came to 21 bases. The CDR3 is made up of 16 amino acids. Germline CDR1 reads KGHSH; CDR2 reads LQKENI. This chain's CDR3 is CASSPTERSRRDTQYF. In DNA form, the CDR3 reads TGTGCCAGCTCCCCCACGGAGAGGTCACGAAGAGATACGCAGTATTTT.

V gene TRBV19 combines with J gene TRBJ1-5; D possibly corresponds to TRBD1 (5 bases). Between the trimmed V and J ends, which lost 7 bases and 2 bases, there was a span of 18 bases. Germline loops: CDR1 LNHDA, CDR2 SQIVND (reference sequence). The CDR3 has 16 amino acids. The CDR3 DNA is TGTGCCAGTAATTGGGCCAGGGACGTTGGCAATCAGCCCCAGCATTTT. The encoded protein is CASNWARDVGNQPQHF.

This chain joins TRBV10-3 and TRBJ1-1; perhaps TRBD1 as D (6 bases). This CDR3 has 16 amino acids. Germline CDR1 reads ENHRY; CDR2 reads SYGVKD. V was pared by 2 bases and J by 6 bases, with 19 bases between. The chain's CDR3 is CAISEAFLQGTAEAFF. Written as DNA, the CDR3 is TGTGCCATCAGTGAGGCCTTTCTACAGGGAACCGCTGAAGCTTTCTTT.

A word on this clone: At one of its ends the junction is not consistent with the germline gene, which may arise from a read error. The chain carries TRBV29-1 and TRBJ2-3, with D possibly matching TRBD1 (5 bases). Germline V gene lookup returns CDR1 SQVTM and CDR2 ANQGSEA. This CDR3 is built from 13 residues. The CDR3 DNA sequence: TGCAGCGTCGAAGACAGACTCACAGATACGCAGTATTTT. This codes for CSVEDRLTDTQYF.

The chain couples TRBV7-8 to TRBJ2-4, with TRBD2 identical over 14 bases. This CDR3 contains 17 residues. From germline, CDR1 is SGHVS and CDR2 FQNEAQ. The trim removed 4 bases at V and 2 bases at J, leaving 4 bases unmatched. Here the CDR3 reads CASSSGTSGGSKNIQYF. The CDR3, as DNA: TGTGCCAGCAGCTCAGGGACTAGCGGGGGTTCCAAAAACATTCAGTACTTC.

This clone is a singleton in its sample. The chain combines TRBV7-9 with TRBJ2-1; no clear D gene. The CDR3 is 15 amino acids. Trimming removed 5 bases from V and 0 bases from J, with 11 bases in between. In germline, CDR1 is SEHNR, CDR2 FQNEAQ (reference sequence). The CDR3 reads CASSPRPSSYNEQFF. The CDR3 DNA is TGTGCCAGCAGCCCTCGACCGAGCTCCTACAATGAGCAGTTCTTC.

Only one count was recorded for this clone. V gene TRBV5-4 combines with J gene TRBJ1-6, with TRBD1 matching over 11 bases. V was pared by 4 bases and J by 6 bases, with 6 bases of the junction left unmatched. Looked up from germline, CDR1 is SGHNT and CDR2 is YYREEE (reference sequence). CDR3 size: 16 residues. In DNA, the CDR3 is TGTGCCAGCAGCGTTCCCGGGACAGGGGGTAATTCACCCCTCCACTTT. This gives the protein CASSVPGTGGNSPLHF.

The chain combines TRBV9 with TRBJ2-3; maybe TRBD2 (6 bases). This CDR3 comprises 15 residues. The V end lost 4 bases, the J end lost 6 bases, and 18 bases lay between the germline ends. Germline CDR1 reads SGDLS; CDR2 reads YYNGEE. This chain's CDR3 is CASSSRGTSGDTQYF. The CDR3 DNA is TGTGCCAGCAGCTCCCGGGGGACCTCCGGGGATACGCAGTATTTT.

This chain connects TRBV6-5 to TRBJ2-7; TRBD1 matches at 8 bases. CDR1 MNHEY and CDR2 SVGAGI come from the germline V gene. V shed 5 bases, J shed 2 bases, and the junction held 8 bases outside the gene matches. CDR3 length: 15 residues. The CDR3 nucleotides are TGTGCCAGCAGTCAGGACAGGGCGAGGGCCTACGAGCAGTACTTC. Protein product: CASSQDRARAYEQYF.

The CDR3 nucleotides are TGTGCCAGCTCACGGATCACAGACGGTGGTAACACCGGGGAGCTGTTTTTT. Encoded protein: CASSRITDGGNTGELFF. The rearrangement links TRBV18 to TRBJ2-2; D gene ambiguous. The germline gives CDR1 KGHSH, CDR2 LQKENI. The CDR3 length is 17 residues. V was cut by 4 bases and J by 2 bases, with 17 bases left in between.